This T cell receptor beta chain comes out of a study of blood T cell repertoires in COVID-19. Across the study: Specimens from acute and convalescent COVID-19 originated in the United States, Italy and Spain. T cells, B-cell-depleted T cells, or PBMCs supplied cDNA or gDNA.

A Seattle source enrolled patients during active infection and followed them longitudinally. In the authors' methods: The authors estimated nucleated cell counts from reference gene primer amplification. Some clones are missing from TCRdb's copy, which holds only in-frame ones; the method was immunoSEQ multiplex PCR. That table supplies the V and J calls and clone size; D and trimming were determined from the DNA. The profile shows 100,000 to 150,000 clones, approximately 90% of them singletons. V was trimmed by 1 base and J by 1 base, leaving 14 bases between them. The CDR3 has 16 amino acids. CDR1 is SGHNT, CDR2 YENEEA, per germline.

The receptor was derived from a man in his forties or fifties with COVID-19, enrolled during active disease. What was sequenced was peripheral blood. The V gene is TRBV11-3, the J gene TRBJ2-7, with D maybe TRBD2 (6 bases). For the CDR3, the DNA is TGTGCCAGCAGCTTAGGGGCTAGCGACAATTCCTACGAGCAGTACGTC. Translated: CASSLGASDNSYEQYV.